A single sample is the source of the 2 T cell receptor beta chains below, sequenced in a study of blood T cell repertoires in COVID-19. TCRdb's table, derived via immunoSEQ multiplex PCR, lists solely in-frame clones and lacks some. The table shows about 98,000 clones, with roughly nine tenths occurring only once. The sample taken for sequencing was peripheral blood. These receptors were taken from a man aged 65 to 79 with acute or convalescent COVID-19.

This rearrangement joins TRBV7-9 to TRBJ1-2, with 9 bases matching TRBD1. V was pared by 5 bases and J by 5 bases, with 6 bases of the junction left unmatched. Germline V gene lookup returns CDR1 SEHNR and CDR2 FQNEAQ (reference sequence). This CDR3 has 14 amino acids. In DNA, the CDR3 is TGTGCCAGCAGCCAGGGACAGGGAAATTATGGCTACACCTTC. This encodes CASSQGQGNYGYTF.

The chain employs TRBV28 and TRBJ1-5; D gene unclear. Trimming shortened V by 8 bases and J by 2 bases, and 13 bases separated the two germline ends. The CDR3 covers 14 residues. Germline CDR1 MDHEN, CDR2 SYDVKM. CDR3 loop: CASVVGVGNQPQHF. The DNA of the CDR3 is TGTGCCAGCGTCGTCGGGGTTGGCAATCAGCCCCAGCATTTT.